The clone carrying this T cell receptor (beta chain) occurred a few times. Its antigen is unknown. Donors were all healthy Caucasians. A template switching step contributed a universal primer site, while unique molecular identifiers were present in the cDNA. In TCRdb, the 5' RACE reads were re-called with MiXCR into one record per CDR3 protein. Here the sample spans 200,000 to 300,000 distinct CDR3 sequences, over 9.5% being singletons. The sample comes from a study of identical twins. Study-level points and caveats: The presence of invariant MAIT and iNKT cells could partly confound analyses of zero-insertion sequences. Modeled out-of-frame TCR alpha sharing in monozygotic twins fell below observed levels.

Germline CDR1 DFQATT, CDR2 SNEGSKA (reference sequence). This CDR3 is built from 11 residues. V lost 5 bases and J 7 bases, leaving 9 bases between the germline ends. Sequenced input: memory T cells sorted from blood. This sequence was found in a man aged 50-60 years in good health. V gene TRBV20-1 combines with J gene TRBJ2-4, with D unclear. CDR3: CSAVLGNIQYF. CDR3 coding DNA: TGCAGTGCTGTCCTCGGGAACATTCAGTACTTC.